A selection of T cell receptor beta chains follows, all from one sample in a study of graft-versus-host responses after intestinal transplantation. Their antigens remain unidentified. The protocol was immunoSEQ multiplex PCR, while the TCRdb copy is restricted to in-frame clones and leaves out a portion. The sample lists about 31,000 clones, roughly four fifths occurring once. The source was unstimulated CD8+ T cells sorted from spleen or lymph node cells, collected before intestinal transplant. Every receptor here comes from a human donor who received an intestinal transplant. The CDR3 runs from the conserved cysteine through the conserved F or W. A D gene is named only where the DNA matches it firmly. Some rows have no size entry. The others give once, few or many, or a class for an expanded clone.

j_gene: TRBJ1-2; d_gene: NA; abundance: NA; v_gene: TRBV7-9; CDR3nt: TGTGCCAGCAGCCTCACCTACAGGGTTTCAGATGGCTACACCTTC; CDR3aa: CASSLTYRVSDGYTF
j_gene: TRBJ2-3; d_gene: TRBD2; abundance: NA; v_gene: TRBV28; CDR3nt: TGTGCCAGCAGTCCGGGACTAGCGGGAGTCGAGGGTTTCACAGATACGCAGTATTTT; CDR3aa: CASSPGLAGVEGFTDTQYF
j_gene: TRBJ2-7; d_gene: TRBD1; abundance: NA; v_gene: TRBV4-1; CDR3nt: TGCGCCAGCAGCCCCCGACAGGGTAGCTCCTACGAGCAGTACTTC; CDR3aa: CASSPRQGSSYEQYF
j_gene: TRBJ1-5; d_gene: NA; abundance: NA; v_gene: TRBV7-9; CDR3nt: TGTGCCAGCAGCAAGGAGTATAGCAATCAGCCCCAGCATTTT; CDR3aa: CASSKEYSNQPQHF
j_gene: TRBJ2-5; d_gene: TRBD2; abundance: NA; v_gene: TRBV27; CDR3nt: TGTGCCAGCAGGGCTGGACTAGCGGACATAGAGGCCCAGTACTTC; CDR3aa: CASRAGLADIEAQYF
j_gene: TRBJ2-5; d_gene: NA; abundance: NA; v_gene: TRBV7-9; CDR3nt: TGTGCCAGCAGCTTAAGCAGGGTTGAGACCCAGTACTTC; CDR3aa: CASSLSRVETQYF
j_gene: TRBJ2-5; d_gene: TRBD2; abundance: NA; v_gene: TRBV5-1; CDR3nt: TGCGCCAGCAGCCTACGGACTAGGCGAGAGACCCAGTACTTC; CDR3aa: CASSLRTRRETQYF
j_gene: TRBJ2-7; d_gene: TRBD2; abundance: NA; v_gene: TRBV29-1; CDR3nt: TGCAGCGTGAAGGGAGGGACCTTCTACGAGCAGTACTTC; CDR3aa: CSVKGGTFYEQYF
j_gene: TRBJ2-7; d_gene: NA; abundance: once; v_gene: TRBV19; CDR3nt: TGTGCCAGTAGTCCCACGACAGGATCTTACGAGCAGTACTTC; CDR3aa: CASSPTTGSYEQYF
j_gene: TRBJ1-1; d_gene: NA; abundance: NA; v_gene: TRBV29-1; CDR3nt: TGCAGCGTTGAAATTCGGGACAATGCTTGGGCTTTCTTT; CDR3aa: CSVEIRDNAWAFF